The clone carrying this T cell receptor (beta chain) was counted at least ten times. No antigen is known for it. This specimen belongs to a study of T cells in Graves' hyperthyroidism and ophthalmopathy. This sample holds PBMCs from 10 ml fresh peripheral blood. Amplification of TCR beta CDR3 regions used RNA as the template. First-round RT-PCR with HTBI primers amplified the TCR CDR3 region. TCRdb re-called the multiplex PCR reads with MiXCR, one entry per CDR3 protein. The sample includes fewer than 500,000 distinct CDR3 sequences, 14% to 15% of them seen just once. V was shortened by 5 bases and J by 7 bases, with 14 bases between the two germline ends. The CDR3 length is 13 residues. The germline V gene encodes CDR1 SEHNR and CDR2 FQNEAQ (reference sequence). Study observations and caveats: A model of 13 V-J features distinguished ophthalmopathy from stable hyperthyroidism.

The J gene is TRBJ1-1, the V gene TRBV7-9; D is unresolved. This sequence was found in a man aged 18 to 30 with Graves' ophthalmopathy. Source material: blood. CDR3 DNA sequence: TGTGCCAGCAGCCAGCCCGTAGGAGGTGAAGCTTTCTTT. This encodes CASSQPVGGEAFF.